This T cell receptor (beta chain) was profiled in a study of control samples from healthy donors and cancer patients. Profiling relied on immunoSEQ multiplex PCR, and the TCRdb table lists in-frame clones only, not all of them. The sample lists fewer than 200,000 clones; around nine tenths were seen once. This CDR3 is 16 amino acids long. The germline V gene has CDR1 SGHDT and CDR2 YYEEEE. With V trimmed by 4 bases and J by 5 bases, 7 bases remained unmatched. The V gene is TRBV5-6, the J gene TRBJ1-6, with 9 positions matching TRBD1. The sequence was obtained from a woman aged 25 to 45 in good health. Material for sequencing was blood. DNA of the CDR3: TGTGCCAGCAGCCAGGACAGGGGCCAGAATAATTCACCCCTCCACTTT. Amino acid sequence: CASSQDRGQNNSPLHF.